Listed below are T cell receptor beta chains from one sample, sequenced in a study of T cell responses to AZD1222 COVID-19 vaccine. Using immunoSEQ multiplex PCR, the repertoire was profiled, and TCRdb retains in-frame clones only, with some absent. The data contain 150,000 to 200,000 clones, approximately 91% of them singletons. Sequenced here: peripheral blood, sampled 28 days after the second AZD1222 dose. These receptors were collected from an adult who received the AZD1222 COVID-19 vaccine. Both conserved end residues are part of each CDR3. The order of the fields is D gene, clone size, V gene, J gene, CDR3 protein, CDR3 DNA. D genes are given only for firm matches. Expanded clones get a size class; other rows say once, few or many, or leave the size out.

D: TRBD1; size: -; V: TRBV6-5; J: TRBJ1-6; CDR3: CASSWTGTNSPLHF; DNA: TGTGCCAGCAGTTGGACAGGGACAAATTCACCCCTCCACTTT
D: -; size: -; V: TRBV5-1; J: TRBJ2-7; CDR3: CASSPGTPTYEQYF; DNA: TGCGCCAGCAGCCCTGGGACTCCTACCTACGAGCAGTACTTC
D: TRBD1; size: -; V: TRBV12-3/TRBV12-4; J: TRBJ1-1; CDR3: CASSKGTGKAFF; DNA: TGTGCCAGCAGTAAGGGGACAGGGAAAGCTTTCTTT
D: TRBD1; size: few; V: TRBV4-2; J: TRBJ1-4; CDR3: CASSQPQGGIRKLFF; DNA: TGTGCCAGCAGCCAACCTCAGGGGGGGATTCGGAAACTGTTTTTT
D: TRBD1; size: -; V: TRBV24-1; J: TRBJ2-2; CDR3: CATSDPTGDNTGELFF; DNA: TGTGCCACCAGTGATCCCACAGGGGACAACACCGGGGAGCTGTTTTTT
D: TRBD1; size: -; V: TRBV9; J: TRBJ1-1; CDR3: CASSPYRGNTEAFF; DNA: TGTGCCAGCAGCCCCTACAGGGGAAACACTGAAGCTTTCTTT
D: -; size: -; V: TRBV19; J: TRBJ1-3; CDR3: CASSMASSGNTIYF; DNA: TGTGCCAGTAGTATGGCAAGCTCTGGAAACACCATATATTTT
D: -; size: -; V: TRBV5-1; J: TRBJ2-5; CDR3: CASSRLGQARETQYF; DNA: TGCGCCAGCAGCCGACTAGGACAGGCCCGAGAGACCCAGTACTTC
D: TRBD1; size: -; V: TRBV4-3; J: TRBJ1-5; CDR3: CASSQDGRGVQPQHF; DNA: TGCGCCAGCAGCCAAGATGGCAGGGGGGTTCAGCCCCAGCATTTT
D: TRBD2; size: once; V: TRBV27; J: TRBJ2-1; CDR3: CASSLLGTSGNEQFF; DNA: TGTGCCAGCAGTTTACTCGGGACTAGCGGGAATGAGCAGTTCTTC
D: TRBD2; size: -; V: TRBV7-9; J: TRBJ2-1; CDR3: CASSQVTSGSYEQFF; DNA: TGTGCCAGCAGCCAGGTGACTAGCGGGAGCTATGAGCAGTTCTTC
D: -; size: once; V: TRBV6-5; J: TRBJ1-5; CDR3: CASRQSEINQPQHF; DNA: TGTGCCAGCAGACAATCAGAAATCAATCAGCCCCAGCATTTT
D: TRBD1; size: -; V: TRBV29-1; J: TRBJ1-1; CDR3: CSVDRGQGRTEAFF; DNA: TGCAGCGTTGACAGAGGACAGGGACGAACTGAAGCTTTCTTT
D: TRBD2; size: -; V: TRBV19; J: TRBJ2-3; CDR3: CASSIQTGTSGRLNTQYF; DNA: TGTGCCAGTAGTATCCAGACCGGGACTAGCGGGAGGTTGAATACGCAGTATTTT
D: -; size: -; V: TRBV30; J: TRBJ1-6; CDR3: CAWSVLQNYNSPLHF; DNA: TGTGCCTGGAGTGTTTTACAGAATTATAATTCACCCCTCCACTTT
D: TRBD1; size: -; V: TRBV5-4; J: TRBJ2-5; CDR3: CASSSWTGGETQYF; DNA: TGTGCCAGCAGCTCCTGGACAGGGGGGGAGACCCAGTACTTC
D: TRBD2; size: -; V: TRBV3-1/TRBV3-2; J: TRBJ2-5; CDR3: CASSPGLAGETQYF; DNA: TGTGCCAGCAGCCCGGGACTAGCCGGGGAGACCCAGTACTTC
D: -; size: -; V: TRBV5-1; J: TRBJ2-7; CDR3: CASSFFLGNYEQYF; DNA: TGCGCCAGCAGCTTTTTTTTGGGGAACTACGAGCAGTACTTC
D: -; size: -; V: TRBV27; J: TRBJ1-2; CDR3: CASSLLGGEGYGYTF; DNA: TGTGCCAGCAGTTTATTGGGGGGCGAGGGCTATGGCTACACCTTC
D: TRBD1; size: -; V: TRBV5-1; J: TRBJ2-3; CDR3: CASSLVQGAANTQYF; DNA: TGCGCCAGCAGCTTGGTACAGGGGGCCGCAAATACGCAGTATTTT
D: -; size: -; V: TRBV6-1; J: TRBJ2-1; CDR3: CASSEARYSNEQFF; DNA: TGTGCCAGCAGTGAAGCGCGCTATAGTAATGAGCAGTTCTTC
D: -; size: -; V: TRBV15; J: TRBJ2-5; CDR3: CATSRDRGGETQYF; DNA: TGTGCCACCAGCAGAGACAGGGGAGGGGAGACCCAGTACTTC
D: -; size: -; V: TRBV6-6; J: TRBJ2-4; CDR3: CASSPPVRYNIQYF; DNA: TGTGCCAGCAGCCCCCCCGTACGTTACAACATTCAGTACTTC
D: TRBD1; size: -; V: TRBV5-8; J: TRBJ2-7; CDR3: CASSLGQALYGEQYF; DNA: TGTGCCAGCAGTTTAGGACAGGCCCTATATGGGGAGCAGTACTTC
D: -; size: -; V: TRBV5-4; J: TRBJ1-2; CDR3: CASSLSSGGQGIYGYTF; DNA: TGTGCCAGCAGCTTGAGCTCGGGGGGGCAGGGAATCTATGGCTACACCTTC
D: -; size: -; V: TRBV2; J: TRBJ1-5; CDR3: CASKGEILVNQPQHF; DNA: TGTGCCAGCAAGGGGGAGATTCTAGTTAATCAGCCCCAGCATTTT
D: -; size: -; V: TRBV11-2; J: TRBJ1-3; CDR3: CASSLQSSGNTIYF; DNA: TGTGCCAGCAGCCTTCAGTCCTCTGGAAACACCATATATTTT
D: -; size: once; V: TRBV2; J: TRBJ1-5; CDR3: CASSSQGGNQPQHF; DNA: TGTGCCAGCAGCTCCCAAGGGGGCAATCAGCCCCAGCATTTT
D: -; size: -; V: TRBV6-6; J: TRBJ1-6; CDR3: CASSLAGVNNSPLHF; DNA: TGTGCCAGCAGTTTGGCCGGGGTGAATAATTCACCCCTCCACTTT
D: -; size: -; V: TRBV6-5; J: TRBJ1-1; CDR3: CASSYSRTGLNTEAFF; DNA: TGTGCCAGCAGTTACTCAAGGACGGGATTGAACACTGAAGCTTTCTTT
D: -; size: -; V: TRBV5-1; J: TRBJ2-3; CDR3: CASSPGGVGDTQYF; DNA: TGCGCCAGCAGCCCTGGAGGGGTTGGGGATACGCAGTATTTT
D: -; size: few; V: TRBV19; J: TRBJ1-5; CDR3: CASSIREGPFNQPQHF; DNA: TGTGCCAGTAGTATTCGGGAAGGGCCCTTCAATCAGCCCCAGCATTTT